The 3 T cell receptor beta chains below come from one sample, sequenced in a study of cytomegalovirus exposure and HLA in healthy donors. It was with 60 Vbeta and 13 Jbeta primers that the PCR ran. Here immunoSEQ multiplex PCR was the method, and the copy in TCRdb shows in-frame clones only, minus some. This sample's table reports some 51,000 clones. The sample taken for sequencing was PBMCs. The receptors come from a man between 45 and 60 years old in good health and CMV-seropositive.

The J gene is TRBJ2-1, the V gene TRBV18; 9 bases align to TRBD2. The V gene end was trimmed by 4 bases and the J gene end by 7 bases; junction bases not matched to a gene: 8. CDR1 is KGHSH and CDR2 is LQKENI in the germline V gene. The CDR3 spans 15 residues. The CDR3, as DNA: TGTGCCAGCTCACAAACCGGGACTAGCAAGAATGAGCAGTTCTTC. This sequence encodes CASSQTGTSKNEQFF.

The chain's CDR3 is CASRSGGYSYEQYF. CDR3 bases: TGTGCCAGCAGATCAGGTGGATACTCCTACGAGCAGTACTTC. The chain is built from TRBV6-1 and TRBJ2-7; D is undetermined. Between the trimmed V and J ends, which lost 6 bases and 0 bases, there was a span of 12 bases. Germline loops: CDR1 MNHNS, CDR2 SASEGT. The CDR3 extends over 14 amino acids.

The V call is TRBV29-1, the J call TRBJ2-1; 10 nucleotides align to TRBD2. The CDR3 loop spans 13 amino acids. V lost 6 bases and J lost 7; bases outside the gene matches: 6. CDR1 SQVTM and CDR2 ANQGSEA come from the germline V gene. CDR3 sequence (DNA): TGCAGCGTGTCTGGACTAGCGGAAAATGAGCAGTTCTTC. As protein: CSVSGLAENEQFF.